The source of this T cell receptor beta chain is a study of blood T cells in healthy people across ages. This CDR3 comprises 16 residues. The V gene's germline CDR1 is SGHAT and CDR2 FQNNGV. Trimming cost V 5 bases and J 5 bases, with 18 bases left between them. This clonotype was seen more than once but under ten times. Through a sample-barcoded 5' primer and a J-beta primer mix, a second PCR was run for roughly 7 to 11 cycles. TCRdb passed the 5' RACE reads through MiXCR, listing each CDR3 protein once. The data contain 650,000 or so distinct CDR3 sequences, 52% of them seen just once; the ten biggest clones take up roughly 13%.

The receptor was isolated from a woman older than 75 in good health. The chain employs TRBV11-2 and TRBJ2-2, with D possibly matching TRBD2 (6 bases). The specimen was blood. This CDR3 reads CASSLPYGSMTGELFF. The DNA of the CDR3 is TGTGCCAGCAGCCTACCCTACGGGAGCATGACCGGGGAGCTGTTTTTT.